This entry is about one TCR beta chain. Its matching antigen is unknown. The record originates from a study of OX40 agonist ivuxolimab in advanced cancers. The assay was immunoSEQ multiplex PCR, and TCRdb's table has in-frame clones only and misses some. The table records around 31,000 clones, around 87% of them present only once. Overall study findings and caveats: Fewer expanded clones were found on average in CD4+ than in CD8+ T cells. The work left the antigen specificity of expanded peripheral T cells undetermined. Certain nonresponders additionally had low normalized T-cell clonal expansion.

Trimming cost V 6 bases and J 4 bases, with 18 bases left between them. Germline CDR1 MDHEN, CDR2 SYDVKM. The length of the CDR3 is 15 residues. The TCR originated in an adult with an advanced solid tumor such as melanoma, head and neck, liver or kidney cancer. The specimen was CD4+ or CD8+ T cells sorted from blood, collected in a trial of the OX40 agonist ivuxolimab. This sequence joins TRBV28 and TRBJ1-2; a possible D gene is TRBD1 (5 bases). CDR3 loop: CASRLHDRRFYGYTF. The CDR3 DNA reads TGTGCCAGCAGACTTCACGACAGAAGATTCTATGGCTACACCTTC.